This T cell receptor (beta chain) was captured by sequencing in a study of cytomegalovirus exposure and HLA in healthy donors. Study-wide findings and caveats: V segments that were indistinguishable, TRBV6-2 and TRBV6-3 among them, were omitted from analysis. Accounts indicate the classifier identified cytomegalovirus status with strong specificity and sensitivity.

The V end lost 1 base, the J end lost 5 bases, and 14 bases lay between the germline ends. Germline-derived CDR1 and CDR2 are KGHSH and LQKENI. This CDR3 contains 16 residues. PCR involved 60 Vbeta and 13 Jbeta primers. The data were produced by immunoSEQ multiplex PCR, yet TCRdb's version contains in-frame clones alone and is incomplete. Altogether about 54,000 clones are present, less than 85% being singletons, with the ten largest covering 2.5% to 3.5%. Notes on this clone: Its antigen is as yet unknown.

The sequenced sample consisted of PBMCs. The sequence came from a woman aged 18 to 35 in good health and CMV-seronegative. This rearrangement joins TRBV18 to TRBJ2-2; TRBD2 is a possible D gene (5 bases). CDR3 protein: CASSPLLAGETGELFF. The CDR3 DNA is TGTGCCAGCTCACCACTCCTAGCCGGGGAGACCGGGGAGCTGTTTTTT.